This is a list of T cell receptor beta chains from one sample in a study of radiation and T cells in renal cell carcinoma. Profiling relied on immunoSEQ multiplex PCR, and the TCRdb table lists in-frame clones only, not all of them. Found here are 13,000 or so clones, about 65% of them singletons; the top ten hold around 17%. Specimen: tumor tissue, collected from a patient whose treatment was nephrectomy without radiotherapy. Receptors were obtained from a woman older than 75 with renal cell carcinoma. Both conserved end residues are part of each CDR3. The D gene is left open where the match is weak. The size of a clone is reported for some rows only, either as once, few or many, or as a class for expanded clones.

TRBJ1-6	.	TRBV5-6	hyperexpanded	TGTGCCAGCAGTTTCTATAATTCACCCCTCCACTTT	CASSFYNSPLHF
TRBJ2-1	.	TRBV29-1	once	TGCAGCAGTCAGGGATCCTACAATGAGCAGTTCTTC	CSSQGSYNEQFF
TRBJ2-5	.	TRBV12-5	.	TGTGCTAGTGGTTCCCTGGGAGGTAGGGAGACCCAGTACTTC	CASGSLGGRETQYF
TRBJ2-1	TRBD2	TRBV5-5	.	TGTGCCAGCAGCTTGGGATCGGGAACTAGCGGTGAGCAGTTCTTC	CASSLGSGTSGEQFF
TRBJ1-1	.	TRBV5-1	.	TGCGCCAGCCGGGCCAACACTGAAGCTTTCTTT	CASRANTEAFF
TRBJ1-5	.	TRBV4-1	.	TGCGCCAGCAGCCAAGAAGGGCAGCTAAATCAGCCCCAGCATTTT	CASSQEGQLNQPQHF
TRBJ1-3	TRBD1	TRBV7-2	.	TGTGCCAGCAGCCGTGACAGGGCCTCTGGAAACACCATATATTTT	CASSRDRASGNTIYF
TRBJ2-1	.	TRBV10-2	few	TGCGCCAGCAGTGACGTACGGTCGTCCTACAATGAGCAGTTCTTC	CASSDVRSSYNEQFF
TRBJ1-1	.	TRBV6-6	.	TGTGCCAGCCTAATGGTGGGGACTGAAGCTTTCTTT	CASLMVGTEAFF
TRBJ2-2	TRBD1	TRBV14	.	TGTGCCAGCAGCCACCTGACAGGGGGAGTTAGCACCGGGGAGCTGTTTTTT	CASSHLTGGVSTGELFF
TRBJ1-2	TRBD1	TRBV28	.	TGTGCCAGCAGTCGGACAGGGGGCGAAGGCTACACCTTC	CASSRTGGEGYTF
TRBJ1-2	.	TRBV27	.	TGTGCCAGCAGTTTAGGGAGTTACTATGGCTACACCTTC	CASSLGSYYGYTF
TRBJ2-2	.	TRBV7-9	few	TGTGCCAGCAGCTTCTCCCTTACCGGGGAGCTGTTTTTT	CASSFSLTGELFF
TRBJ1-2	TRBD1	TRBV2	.	TGTGCCAGCAGTGAATCGGGACAGGTTTTGGGCGGCTACACCTTC	CASSESGQVLGGYTF
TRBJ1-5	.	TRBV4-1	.	TGCGCCAGCAGCCAAGAGAAGTATAGCAATCAGCCCCAGCATTTT	CASSQEKYSNQPQHF
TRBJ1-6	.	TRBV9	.	TGTGCCAGCAGCGGGCAGGGGCCGAGAAATAATTCACCCCTCCACTTT	CASSGQGPRNNSPLHF
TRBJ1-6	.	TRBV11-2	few	TGTGCCAGCAGCTTAGCCAGGGCTTATAATTCACCCCTCCACTTT	CASSLARAYNSPLHF
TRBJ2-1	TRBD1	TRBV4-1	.	TGCGCCAGCAGCCAAGTCGGCAGGGGGCCCTACAATGAGCAGTTCTTC	CASSQVGRGPYNEQFF
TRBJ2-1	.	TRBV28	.	TGTGCGGTTCCACACGAGGGGGGTGGCAATGAGCAGTTCTTC	CAVPHEGGGNEQFF
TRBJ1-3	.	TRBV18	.	TGTGCCAGCTCGGCCGTAGATGACCTTTACTCTGGAAACACCATATATTTT	CASSAVDDLYSGNTIYF
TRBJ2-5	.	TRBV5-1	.	TGCGCCAGCACCCTGGGGCAGGAGGAGACCCAGTACTTC	CASTLGQEETQYF
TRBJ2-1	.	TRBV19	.	TGTGCCAGTAGTACTAAAAGGGCTCCCGGGAACAATGAGCAGTTCTTC	CASSTKRAPGNNEQFF
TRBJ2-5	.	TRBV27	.	TGTGCCAGCAGCCACCAAGAGACCCAGTACTTC	CASSHQETQYF
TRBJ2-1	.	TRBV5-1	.	TGCGCCAGCAGCACGGGACGAAGCTCCTACAATGAGCAGTTCTTC	CASSTGRSSYNEQFF
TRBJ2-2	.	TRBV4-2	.	TGTGCCAGCAGCCGGAGCGGGACATTCAACACCGGGGAGCTGTTTTTT	CASSRSGTFNTGELFF
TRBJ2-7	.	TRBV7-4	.	TGTGCCAGCAGCCGGACTCACAGCTCCTACGAGCAGTACTTC	CASSRTHSSYEQYF
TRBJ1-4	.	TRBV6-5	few	TGTGCCAGCCACGGCGCTAATGAAAAACTGTTTTTT	CASHGANEKLFF
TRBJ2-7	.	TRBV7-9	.	TGTGCCAGCAGCCAAGATGGGGTCCAGGGCTCCTACGAGCAGTACTTC	CASSQDGVQGSYEQYF
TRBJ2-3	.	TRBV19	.	TGTGCCAGTAGTCCGATCCCAGAAGGCAGGTTCAGGACAGATACGCAGTATTTT	CASSPIPEGRFRTDTQYF
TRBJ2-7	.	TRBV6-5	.	TGTGCCAGCAGTGCCACGCTCTTTTACGAGCAGTACTTC	CASSATLFYEQYF
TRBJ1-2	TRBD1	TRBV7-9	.	TGTGCCAGCAGCAAAAGACAGGGGATAATTGGCTACACCTTC	CASSKRQGIIGYTF
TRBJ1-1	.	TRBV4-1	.	TGCGCCAGTACTAAAACGGGGGAGAGCCAGAACACTGAAGCTTTCTTT	CASTKTGESQNTEAFF
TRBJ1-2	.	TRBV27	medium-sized	TGTGCCAGCAGTTTGCGGGGCGCGAACTATGGCTACACCTTC	CASSLRGANYGYTF
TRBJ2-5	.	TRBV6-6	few	TGTGCCAGCTCCGACCGGGAGACCCAGTACTTC	CASSDRETQYF
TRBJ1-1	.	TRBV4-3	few	TGCGCCAGCAGCCAAGTAGGCAGAGCCAGTAACACTGAAGCTTTCTTT	CASSQVGRASNTEAFF
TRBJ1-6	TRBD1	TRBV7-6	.	TGTGCCAGCAGTTTAGTGGACAGGGGGAGTTCACCCCTCCACTTT	CASSLVDRGSSPLHF
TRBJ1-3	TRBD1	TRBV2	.	TGTGCCAGCAGTAAACAGGGGGCGGAAGGAAACACCATATATTTT	CASSKQGAEGNTIYF
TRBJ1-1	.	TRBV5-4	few	TGTGCCAGCAGTCTGGCCGGCAGGGCTGGTGAAGCTTTCTTT	CASSLAGRAGEAFF
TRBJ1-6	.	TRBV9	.	TGTGCCAGCAGCTCCGGTCGACCGATGACAAATAATTCACCCCTCCACTTT	CASSSGRPMTNNSPLHF
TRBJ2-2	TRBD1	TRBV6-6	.	TGTGCCAGCAGGCCCGGGACAGACTACACCGGGGAGCTGTTTTTT	CASRPGTDYTGELFF
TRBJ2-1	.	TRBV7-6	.	TGTGCCAGCCACAACGATAGGAAGCAGTTCTTC	CASHNDRKQFF
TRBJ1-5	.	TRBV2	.	TGTGCCAGCAGCATAGGGAATCAGCCCCAGCATTTT	CASSIGNQPQHF
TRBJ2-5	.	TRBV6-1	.	TGTGCCAGCCGCCTTACGCGAGAGACCCAGTACTTC	CASRLTRETQYF
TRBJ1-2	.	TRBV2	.	TGTGCCAGCAGTCCGACAGGAGATTATGGCTACACCTTC	CASSPTGDYGYTF
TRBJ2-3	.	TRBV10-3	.	TGTGCCATCAGTGGGGGCACAGATACGCAGTATTTT	CAISGGTDTQYF
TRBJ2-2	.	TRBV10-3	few	TGTGCCATCAGGCCGGGACAAGGCGCCGGGGAGCTGTTTTTT	CAIRPGQGAGELFF
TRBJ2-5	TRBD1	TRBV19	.	TGTGCCAGTAGCAGGGGGGAGACCCAGTACTTC	CASSRGETQYF
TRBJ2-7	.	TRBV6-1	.	TGTGCCAGCAGTGAAACCGGAAGGGACTACGAGCAGTACTTC	CASSETGRDYEQYF
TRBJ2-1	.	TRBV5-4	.	TGTGCCAGCAGCTACCGGGGGCGTGTGTACAATGAGCAGTTCTTC	CASSYRGRVYNEQFF
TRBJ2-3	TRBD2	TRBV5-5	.	TGTGCCAGCAGCTTGAGACTAGCGGGGGGCCCCGTTAATACGCAGTATTTT	CASSLRLAGGPVNTQYF
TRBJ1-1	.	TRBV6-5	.	TGTGCCAGCAGGACCTTGGGATGGTCGCGTGAAGCTTTCTTT	CASRTLGWSREAFF
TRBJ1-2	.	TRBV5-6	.	TGTGCCAGCAGCCGTGGCTTTGACTATGGCTACACCTTC	CASSRGFDYGYTF
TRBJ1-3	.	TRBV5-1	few	TGCGCCAGCAGCTTGGAATCGGGGGTAGGAAACACCATATATTTT	CASSLESGVGNTIYF
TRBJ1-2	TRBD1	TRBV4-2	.	TGTGCCAGCAGCCAACAGGGGGACTATGGCTACACCTTC	CASSQQGDYGYTF
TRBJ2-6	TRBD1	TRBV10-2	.	TGCGCCAGCACCGGGACAGGGGGCGCGGCGGGGGCCAACGTCCTGACTTTC	CASTGTGGAAGANVLTF
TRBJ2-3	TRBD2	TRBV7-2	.	TGTGCCAGCAGCTTAAGTAGCGCGGGGGGGAGCACAGATACGCAGTATTTT	CASSLSSAGGSTDTQYF
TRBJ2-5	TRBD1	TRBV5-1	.	TGCGCCAGCAGCTTTGACAGGGGGCTAGAGACCCAGTACTTC	CASSFDRGLETQYF
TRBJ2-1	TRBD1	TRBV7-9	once	TGTGCCAGCAGCCCCCGGACAGGGCGGGATGAGCAGTTCTTC	CASSPRTGRDEQFF
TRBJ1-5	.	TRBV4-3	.	TGCGCCAGCAGCCAATACAGGGACGATCAGCCCCAGCATTTT	CASSQYRDDQPQHF
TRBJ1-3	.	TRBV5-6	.	TGTGCCAGCGGCCCAGAGAGCTCTGGAAACACCATATATTTT	CASGPESSGNTIYF